This T cell receptor (beta chain) was captured by sequencing in a study of cytomegalovirus exposure and HLA in healthy donors. Study at large: Inside one of the first data releases sat about 85 million unique TCRs taken from HLA-typed donors.

Findings and limits, study-wide: A later analysis linked a missense variant in DCLRE1C to the trimming of TCR beta V and J genes. Because they were indistinguishable, some V segments, including TRBV6-2 and TRBV6-3, were excluded.

In the case of this clone: What it recognizes is unknown.

The PCR made use of 60 Vbeta and 13 Jbeta primers. TCRdb keeps only in-frame clones here, not all; method: immunoSEQ multiplex PCR. The sample lists around 130,000 clones, 80% occurring once. The V gene's germline CDR1 is SGHTA and CDR2 FQGNSA. The CDR3 sequence is 14 residues long. V lost 1 base and J 3 bases, leaving 9 bases between the germline ends. Sequences were obtained from PBMCs. This receptor was obtained from a woman aged 35 to 49 in good health and CMV-seronegative. V usage is TRBV7-2 and J usage is TRBJ2-5; possibly TRBD1 for D (5 bases). The CDR3 loop is CASSLGGREETQYF. The CDR3 DNA follows: TGTGCCAGCAGCTTAGGAGGCAGGGAAGAGACCCAGTACTTC.